This T cell receptor (beta chain) appears in the sequencing data of a study of T cells after yellow fever vaccination. Study findings and constraints: The secondary response showed a weaker magnitude and a faster peak, day 5 versus 15. The study re-detected most primary-vaccination clones after the booster (about 95% CD4, roughly 90% CD8).

This clonotype was counted at least ten times. Germline V gene data show CDR1 as SGHVS and CDR2 as FNYEAQ. The CDR3 spans 15 residues. The V gene end was trimmed by 5 bases and the J gene end by 4 bases; junction bases not matched to a gene: 7. TCRdb used MiXCR to reprocess the 5' RACE reads, holding one entry per CDR3 protein. The table has some 48,000 distinct CDR3 sequences, 5.5% to 7.5% seen once; the top ten hold under 11%. This receptor was taken from a man aged 25 to 40 who received the YFV17D yellow fever vaccine. The chain combines TRBV7-6 with TRBJ2-3; 9 bases fit TRBD1. Here the sequenced sample was PBMCs, either bulk or a sorted T-cell subset (CD4+, CD8+, memory, or dextramer-sorted; not recorded which), taken 45 days after the yellow fever booster vaccination. CDR3 bases: TGTGCCAGCAGCGTTGACAGGGGGAACGCAGATACGCAGTATTTT. This encodes CASSVDRGNADTQYF.